The present T cell receptor (beta chain) was sequenced within a study of beta chain features in type 1 diabetes. General study findings and limits: Moderate yet significant TCRB CDR3 shortening was seen in Type 1 diabetes patients in all four CD4+ subsets. Within the patient group, naive, central memory and Treg TCRB repertoires appeared more similar to each other than within healthy donors.

The V gene lost 4 bases and the J gene lost 9 bases, with 13 bases spanning the gap. CDR1 and CDR2 (germline): ENHRY, SYGVKD. The CDR3 spans 14 residues. A few counts support this clone. The antigen remains undetermined. Sorting with CD45RO/CCR7/CD25/CD127/CD95/CD27 yielded naive, central memory, regulatory and stem-like memory CD4+ cells. Sequenced material consisted of expressed TCRB transcripts (all of the isolated RNA was reverse transcribed). TCRdb's copy holds only in-frame clones and misses some; the assay was immunoSEQ multiplex PCR. The sample lists almost 350,000 clones; roughly 8.8% were seen once.

Source material: central memory CD4+ T cells from blood. V is TRBV10-3 and J is TRBJ1-6; D not resolved. This clonotype was obtained from a man aged 25 to 45 with type 1 diabetes. CDR3 DNA sequence: TGTGCCATCAGTGCTGGTGTCCCCAGTTCACCCCTCCACTTT. This gives the protein CAISAGVPSSPLHF.